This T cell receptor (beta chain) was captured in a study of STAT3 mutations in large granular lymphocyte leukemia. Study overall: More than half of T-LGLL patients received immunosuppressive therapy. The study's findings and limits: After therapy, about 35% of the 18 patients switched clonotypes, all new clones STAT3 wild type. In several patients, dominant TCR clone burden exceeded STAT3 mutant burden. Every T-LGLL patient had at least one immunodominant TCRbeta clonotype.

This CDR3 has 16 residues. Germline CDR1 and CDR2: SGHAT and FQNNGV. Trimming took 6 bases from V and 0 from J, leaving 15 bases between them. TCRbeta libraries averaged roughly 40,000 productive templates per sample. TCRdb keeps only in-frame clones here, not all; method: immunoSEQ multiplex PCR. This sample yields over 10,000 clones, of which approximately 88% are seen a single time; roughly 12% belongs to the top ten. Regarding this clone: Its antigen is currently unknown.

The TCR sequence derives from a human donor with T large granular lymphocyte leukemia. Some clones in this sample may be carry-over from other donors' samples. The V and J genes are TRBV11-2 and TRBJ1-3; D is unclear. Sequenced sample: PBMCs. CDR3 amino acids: CASRGLSPSSGNTIYF. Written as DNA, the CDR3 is TGTGCCAGCAGAGGGCTTTCCCCGAGCTCTGGAAACACCATATATTTT.